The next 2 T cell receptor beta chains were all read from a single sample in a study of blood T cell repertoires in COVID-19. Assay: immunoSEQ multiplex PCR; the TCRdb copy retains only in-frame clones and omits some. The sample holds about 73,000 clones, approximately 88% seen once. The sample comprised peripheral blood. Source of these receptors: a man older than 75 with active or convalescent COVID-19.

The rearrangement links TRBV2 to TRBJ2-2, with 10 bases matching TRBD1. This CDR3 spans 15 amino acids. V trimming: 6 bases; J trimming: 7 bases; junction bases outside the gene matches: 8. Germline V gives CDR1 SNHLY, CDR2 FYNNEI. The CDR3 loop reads CASRDRGHNDGELFF. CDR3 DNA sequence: TGTGCCAGCAGAGACAGGGGGCACAACGACGGGGAGCTGTTTTTT.

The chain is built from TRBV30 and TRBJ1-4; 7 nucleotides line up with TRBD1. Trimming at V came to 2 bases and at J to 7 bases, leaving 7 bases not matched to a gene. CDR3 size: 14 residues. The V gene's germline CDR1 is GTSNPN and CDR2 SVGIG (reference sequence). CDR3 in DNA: TGTGCCTGGAGTAAGAGGACAGGTGTTGAAAAACTGTTTTTT. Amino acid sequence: CAWSKRTGVEKLFF.